This entry lists 17 T cell receptor beta chains sequenced from one sample in a study of T cell responses to AZD1222 COVID-19 vaccine. Sequenced by immunoSEQ multiplex PCR; TCRdb stores in-frame clones only, minus some. The table shows roughly 150,000 clones, with approximately 90% occurring only once. Sequencing was performed on peripheral blood, taken on day 0 of AZD1222 vaccination. The receptors shown here come from an adult in good health.

This rearrangement joins TRBV19 to TRBJ1-5; 9 bases are a match to TRBD1. CDR3 length equals 15 residues. The V and J ends lost 4 bases and 4 bases, in that order; junction bases with no gene match: 5. In germline, CDR1 is LNHDA, CDR2 SQIVND (reference sequence). DNA for the CDR3: TGTGCCAGTAGTACCCAGACAGGGGGTAATCAGCCCCAGCATTTT. Amino acid sequence: CASSTQTGGNQPQHF.

The rearrangement links TRBV5-6 to TRBJ1-3; D gene unclear. The germline V gene encodes CDR1 SGHDT and CDR2 YYEEEE. The CDR3 covers 15 residues. V was shortened by 6 bases and J by 1 base, with 14 bases between the two germline ends. CDR3 in amino acids: CASKLGTQSGNTIYF. The CDR3 coding sequence is TGTGCCAGCAAATTAGGTACACAGTCTGGAAACACCATATATTTT.

The rearrangement uses TRBV12-5 and TRBJ2-1; the D gene is possibly TRBD2 (8 bases). CDR1 is LGHNT and CDR2 is FRNRAP in the germline V gene. V lost 2 bases and J 1 base, leaving 18 bases between the germline ends. This CDR3 is 18 amino acids long. This CDR3 reads CASGLLRGGTESYNEQFF. DNA of the CDR3: TGTGCTAGTGGTTTGCTCCGGGGGGGGACAGAGTCCTACAATGAGCAGTTCTTC.

The V call is TRBV2, the J call TRBJ2-7; the match to TRBD1 covers 8 bases. CDR1 and CDR2 from the germline V gene are SNHLY and FYNNEI. The CDR3 spans 15 residues. J gave up 1 base and V 1 base, and 3 bases lay outside the gene matches. CDR3 sequence (DNA): TGTGCCAGCAGTGAAGGGGACAGGCCTTCCTACGAGCAGTACTTC. The encoded protein is CASSEGDRPSYEQYF.

The chain has TRBV9 and TRBJ1-5; the match to TRBD1 covers 11 bases. V lost 5 bases, J lost 4 bases, and 5 bases stayed unmatched. CDR1 is SGDLS, CDR2 YYNGEE, per germline. The CDR3 sequence is 15 residues long. The CDR3 sequence: CASSTGTGGNQPQHF. CDR3 coding DNA: TGTGCCAGCAGTACCGGGACAGGGGGAAATCAGCCCCAGCATTTT.

This sequence joins TRBV5-6 and TRBJ2-7; the D gene is possibly TRBD2 (5 bases). Germline V lookup: CDR1 SGHDT, CDR2 YYEEEE. The CDR3 spans 14 residues. Trimming left V 0 bases short and J 3 bases short, with 10 bases between. CDR3 sequence: CASSLGTGYYEQYF. The CDR3 nucleotides are TGTGCCAGCAGCTTGGGGACGGGATACTACGAGCAGTACTTC.

The gene calls are TRBV7-2 and TRBJ1-5; 7 bases line up with TRBD1. Looked up from germline, CDR1 is SGHTA and CDR2 is FQGNSA. V shed 5 bases, J shed 6 bases, and the junction held 4 bases outside the gene matches. The CDR3 is 13 residues long. CDR3 residues: CASSGTAGQPQHF. Here the CDR3 DNA reads TGTGCCAGCAGCGGGACAGCGGGTCAGCCCCAGCATTTT.

The chain links TRBV7-2 to TRBJ1-1, with D unclear. Trimming cost V 1 base and J 1 base, with 4 bases left between them. CDR3 length: 13 amino acids. Germline lookup yields CDR1 SGHTA and CDR2 FQGNSA. In DNA form, the CDR3 reads TGTGCCAGCAGCTTAGAAGGGAACACTGAAGCTTTCTTT. Encoded protein: CASSLEGNTEAFF.

The CDR3 sequence: CASSLRVTSGGAYEQYF. CDR3 coding DNA: TGTGCCAGCAGCTTAAGGGTGACTAGCGGGGGGGCCTACGAGCAGTACTTC. The chain combines TRBV11-2 with TRBJ2-7; 14 bases fit TRBD2. The CDR3 extends over 17 amino acids. CDR1 SGHAT and CDR2 FQNNGV come from the germline V gene. The V gene end was trimmed by 2 bases and the J gene end by 2 bases; junction bases not matched to a gene: 5.

The count of this clone is one. The chain joins TRBV19 to TRBJ1-4; the D is unclear. Trimming shortened V by 6 bases and J by 0 bases, and 14 bases separated the two germline ends. Germline V gene sequence: CDR1 LNHDA, CDR2 SQIVND (reference sequence). The CDR3 sequence is 16 residues long. The CDR3 DNA follows: TGTGCCAGTAGGGCCACTGCTATTGCAACTAATGAAAAACTGTTTTTT. This encodes CASRATAIATNEKLFF.

The chain employs TRBV30 and TRBJ1-2; TRBD1 might be the D (5 bases). The V and J ends lost 2 bases and 6 bases respectively, with 19 bases between them. Germline assignment: CDR1 GTSNPN and CDR2 SVGIG (reference sequence). The CDR3 runs to 15 residues. CDR3 bases: TGTGCCTGGAGTTCCTCGGGACGGGCGGTCCATGGCTACACCTTC. It is translated as CAWSSSGRAVHGYTF.

This clone was seen only a few times. The rearrangement uses TRBV9 and TRBJ2-7, with TRBD2 matching over 8 bases. V was clipped by 4 bases and J by 2 bases; unmatched bases: 5. CDR3 length equals 14 residues. CDR1 and CDR2 from the germline V gene are SGDLS and YYNGEE. CDR3 residues: CASSTLAGPYEQYF. The CDR3 nucleotides are TGTGCCAGCAGCACATTAGCGGGACCCTACGAGCAGTACTTC. The full variable domain, its missing parts supplied by reference TRBV9 and TRBJ2-7, is DSGVTQTPKHLITATGQRVTLRCSPRSGDLSVYWYQQSLDQGLQFLIQYYNGEERAKGNILERFSAQQFPDLHSELNLSSLELGDSALYFCASSTLAGPYEQYFGPGTRLTVT.

This chain connects TRBV5-4 to TRBJ1-4, with TRBD1 matching over 7 bases. The junction had 7 bases not matched to a gene; V was cut back by 4 bases and J by 4 bases. The CDR3 runs to 15 residues. Germline V gene lookup returns CDR1 SGHNT and CDR2 YYREEE (reference sequence). As DNA, the CDR3 is TGTGCCAGCAGCAAAACCGGGACAGATAATGAAAAACTGTTTTTT. Protein: CASSKTGTDNEKLFF.

The J gene is TRBJ1-2, the V gene TRBV20-1; 7 nucleotides match TRBD1. Trimming removed 5 bases from V and 10 bases from J; junction bases left unmatched: 7. Per the germline V gene, CDR1 is DFQATT and CDR2 is SNEGSKA (reference sequence). The CDR3 extends over 11 amino acids. CDR3 nucleotide sequence: TGCAGTGCTTGGACAGGTGGGGACTACACCTTC. This encodes CSAWTGGDYTF.

This sequence joins TRBV24-1 and TRBJ2-7, with D perhaps matching TRBD1 (5 bases). V lost 6 bases and J lost 2, with 10 bases in between. The germline V gene encodes CDR1 KGHDR and CDR2 SFDVKD. The CDR3 runs 13 residues. The CDR3 DNA sequence: TGTGCCACCAGTAACACAGGAACCTACGAGCAGTACTTC. It specifies CATSNTGTYEQYF.

This rearrangement joins TRBV27 to TRBJ2-7; D unclear. The CDR3 runs 13 residues. Trimming removed 1 base from V and 7 bases from J, with 11 bases in between. Germline V gene lookup returns CDR1 MNHEY and CDR2 SMNVEV (reference sequence). The CDR3 sequence is CASSLYPSGEQYF. Written as DNA, the CDR3 is TGTGCCAGCAGTTTATACCCGAGTGGAGAGCAGTACTTC.

J is TRBJ2-2 and V is TRBV4-1, with D maybe TRBD1 (5 bases). The V end was cut by 1 base, the J end by 0 bases, with 18 bases between. The CDR3 is 19 residues long. Germline values: CDR1 MGHRA, CDR2 YSYEKL. CDR3 sequence (DNA): TGCGCCAGCAGCCAAGTTTCTTGGGAATCGACAGCGAACACCGGGGAGCTGTTTTTT. The encoded protein is CASSQVSWESTANTGELFF.